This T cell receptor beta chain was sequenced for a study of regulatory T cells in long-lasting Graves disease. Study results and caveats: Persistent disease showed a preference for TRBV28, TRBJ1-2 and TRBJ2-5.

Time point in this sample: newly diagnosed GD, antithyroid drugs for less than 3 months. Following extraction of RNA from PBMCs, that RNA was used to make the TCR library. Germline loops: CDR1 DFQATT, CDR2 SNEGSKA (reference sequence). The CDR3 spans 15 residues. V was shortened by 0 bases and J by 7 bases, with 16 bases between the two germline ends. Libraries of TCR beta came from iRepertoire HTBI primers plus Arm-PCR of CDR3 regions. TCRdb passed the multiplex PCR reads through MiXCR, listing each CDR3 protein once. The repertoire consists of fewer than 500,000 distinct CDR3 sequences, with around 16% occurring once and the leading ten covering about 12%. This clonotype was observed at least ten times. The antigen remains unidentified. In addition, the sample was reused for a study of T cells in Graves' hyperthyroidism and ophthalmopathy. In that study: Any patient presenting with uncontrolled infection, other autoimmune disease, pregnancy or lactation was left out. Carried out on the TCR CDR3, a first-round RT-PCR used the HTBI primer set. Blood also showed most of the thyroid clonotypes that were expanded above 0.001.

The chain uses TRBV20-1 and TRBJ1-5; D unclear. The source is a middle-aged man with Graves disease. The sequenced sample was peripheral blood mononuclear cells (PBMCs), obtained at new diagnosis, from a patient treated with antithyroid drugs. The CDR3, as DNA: TGCAGTGCTAGAGATGGTAGCCTTATAGGGCAGCCCCAGCATTTT. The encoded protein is CSARDGSLIGQPQHF.